This is a list of T cell receptor beta chains from one sample in a study of cytomegalovirus exposure and HLA in healthy donors. The data were produced by immunoSEQ multiplex PCR, yet TCRdb's version contains in-frame clones alone and is incomplete. In the table there are under 150,000 clones, about 73% of which are singletons. The sequenced sample was PBMCs. The receptors stem from a human donor in good health. CDR3s include the opening cysteine and the closing phenylalanine or tryptophan. D genes are given only for firm matches. Only some rows state a clone size, as once, few, many or a class for expanded clones.

v_call	j_call	d_call	clone_size	cdr3_nt	cdr3_aa
TRBV16	TRBJ2-5	NA	NA	TGTGCCAGCAGCCAAGCTGGACGGGACACTCAAGAGACCCAGTACTTC	CASSQAGRDTQETQYF
TRBV7-9	TRBJ1-4	NA	NA	TGTGCCAGCAGCTTAGCAGGAGATAATGAAAAACTGTTTTTT	CASSLAGDNEKLFF
TRBV11-3	TRBJ2-6	NA	NA	TGTGCCAGCAGCCCCGGGTCTGGGGCCAACGTCCTGACTTTC	CASSPGSGANVLTF
TRBV20-1	TRBJ2-5	NA	NA	TGCAGTGCTAGCGGGGGAGAGACCCAGTACTTC	CSASGGETQYF
TRBV7-9	TRBJ2-1	TRBD2	NA	TGTTCCAGCAGCAGCCTTGCGGGGGGCCATTTCTCCAATGAGCAGTTCTTC	CSSSSLAGGHFSNEQFF
TRBV6-5	TRBJ2-7	TRBD2	few	TGTGCCTCCTCCTGGGGAGGGCCGGTTGAGCAGTACTTC	CASSWGGPVEQYF
TRBV28	TRBJ2-5	TRBD2	NA	TGTGCCAGCGGACTAGCGGGAAGGGGTGGAGAGACCCAGTACTTC	CASGLAGRGGETQYF
TRBV27	TRBJ2-2	TRBD2	once	TGTGCCAGCAGTCCAACCCCGGGACAGCTAGGACTAGCGGGAGGGCCGGGCGGGGAGCTGTTTTTT	CASSPTPGQLGLAGGPGGELFF
TRBV4-2	TRBJ2-7	TRBD2	NA	TGTGCCAGCAGCCAAGAGACCAGCGGGAGCTACGAGCAGTACTTC	CASSQETSGSYEQYF
TRBV30	TRBJ1-4	NA	NA	TGTGCCTGCCTCCGGGAGAATGAAAAACTGTTTTTT	CACLRENEKLFF
TRBV27	TRBJ1-4	NA	NA	TGTGCCAGCACCTCATGGGGCTCCTTTAATGAAAAACTGTTTTTT	CASTSWGSFNEKLFF
TRBV7-9	TRBJ2-1	TRBD2	NA	TGTGCCAGCAGCTTAGCGGGGGGAGGGCCTTTCCAGTTCTTC	CASSLAGGGPFQFF